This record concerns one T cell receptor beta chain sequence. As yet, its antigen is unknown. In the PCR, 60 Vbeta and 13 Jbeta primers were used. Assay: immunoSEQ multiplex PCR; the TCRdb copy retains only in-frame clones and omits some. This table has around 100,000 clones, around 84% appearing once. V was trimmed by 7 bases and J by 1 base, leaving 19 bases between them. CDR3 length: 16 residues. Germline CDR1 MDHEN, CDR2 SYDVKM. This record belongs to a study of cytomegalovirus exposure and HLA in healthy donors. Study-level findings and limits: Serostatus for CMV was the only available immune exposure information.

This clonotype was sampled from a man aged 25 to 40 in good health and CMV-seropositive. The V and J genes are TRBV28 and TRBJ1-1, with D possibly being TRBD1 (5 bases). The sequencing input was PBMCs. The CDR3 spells CASTSGRGGGNTEAFF. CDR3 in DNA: TGTGCCAGCACTTCAGGGAGGGGCGGGGGGAACACTGAAGCTTTCTTT.